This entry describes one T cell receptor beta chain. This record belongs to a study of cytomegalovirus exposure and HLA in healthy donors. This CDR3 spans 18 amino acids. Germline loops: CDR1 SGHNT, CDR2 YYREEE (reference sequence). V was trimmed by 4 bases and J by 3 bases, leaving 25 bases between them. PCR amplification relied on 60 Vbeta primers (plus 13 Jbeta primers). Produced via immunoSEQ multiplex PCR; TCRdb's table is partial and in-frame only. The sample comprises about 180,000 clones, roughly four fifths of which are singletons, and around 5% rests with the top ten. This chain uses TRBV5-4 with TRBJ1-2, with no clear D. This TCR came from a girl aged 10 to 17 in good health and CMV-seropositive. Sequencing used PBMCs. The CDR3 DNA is TGTGCCAGCAGCGACCTGACGACGGCGGGCCGAAGATACTATGGCTACACCTTC. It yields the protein CASSDLTTAGRRYYGYTF.